The rows below give T cell receptor beta chains drawn from one sample of a study of blood T cells in healthy people across ages. TCRdb re-analysed the 5' RACE reads in MiXCR, keeping a single row per CDR3 protein. The profile shows 1.5 million to 2 million distinct CDR3 sequences, about 50% of them singletons. Sequences were obtained from blood. The receptors originated from a woman aged 40 to 50 in good health. The CDR3 runs from the conserved cysteine through the conserved F or W. A D gene is named only where the DNA matches it firmly. Clone size is stated in some rows and not others, as once, few, many or a class when expanded.

clone size	V gene	J gene	D gene	CDR3 DNA	CDR3 protein
NA	TRBV15	TRBJ2-5	NA	TGTGCCACCAGCAGAGCGTCAGGGGAAGAGACCCAGTACTTC	CATSRASGEETQYF
NA	TRBV7-2	TRBJ1-2	NA	TGTGCCAGCAGCCCTTCGACGGAGGACTATGGCTACACCTTC	CASSPSTEDYGYTF
NA	TRBV6-2/TRBV6-3	TRBJ2-7	TRBD1	TGTGCCAGCAGACGGCCGACAGGGGCCGACGAGCAGTACTTC	CASRRPTGADEQYF
few	TRBV11-2	TRBJ2-3	NA	TGTGCCAGCAGCTTAACACTAGCCCTGACAGATACGCAGTATTTT	CASSLTLALTDTQYF
NA	TRBV3-1	TRBJ2-7	TRBD1	TGTGCCAGCACTAGGACAGGGGCCAACTCCTACGAGCAGTACTTC	CASTRTGANSYEQYF
few	TRBV28	TRBJ1-5	NA	TGTGCCAGCAGTCGCCCCGGTGAGGGCAATCAGCCCCAGCATTTT	CASSRPGEGNQPQHF
NA	TRBV4-2	TRBJ2-4	NA	TGTGCCAGCAGCTCAGGGTCCACATTTACTATTCAGTACTTC	CASSSGSTFTIQYF
NA	TRBV6-6	TRBJ1-2	TRBD1	TGTGCCAGCAGTTACTCGGGACAGTATGGCTACACCTTC	CASSYSGQYGYTF
NA	TRBV20-1	TRBJ2-7	NA	TGCAGTGTCGATAGCGAACGTCTGAGCTCCTACGAGCAGTACTTC	CSVDSERLSSYEQYF
few	TRBV7-9	TRBJ2-5	TRBD1	TGTGCCAGCAGCTTAGGAGGAGGGACAGGGAAACAAGAGACCCAGTACTTC	CASSLGGGTGKQETQYF
many	TRBV5-1	TRBJ2-7	NA	TGCGCCAGCAGCTTGACGGACAACTCCTACGAGCAGTACTTC	CASSLTDNSYEQYF
NA	TRBV5-1	TRBJ2-7	NA	TGCGCCAGCAGCTCGGACAGCCATCCGGGCGAGCAGTACTTC	CASSSDSHPGEQYF
NA	TRBV6-4	TRBJ2-3	TRBD2	TGTGCCAGCGGGGTAGCGGGAGCAGGCACAGATACGCAGTATTTT	CASGVAGAGTDTQYF
NA	TRBV6-2/TRBV6-3	TRBJ2-3	NA	TGTGCCAGCATGGCAGCTACAGATACGCAGTATTTT	CASMAATDTQYF
NA	TRBV4-2	TRBJ1-6	NA	TGTGCCAGCAGCCAACCCCAACAGAGCTCCTATAATTCACCCCTCCACTTT	CASSQPQQSSYNSPLHF
NA	TRBV29-1	TRBJ1-6	NA	TGCAGCGTGTCCGGGACGGAGAATTCACCCCTCCACTTT	CSVSGTENSPLHF
few	TRBV15	TRBJ2-5	NA	TGTGCCACCAGCAGTACAGGGTCGGAGACCCAGTACTTC	CATSSTGSETQYF
NA	TRBV5-1	TRBJ2-5	NA	TGCGCCAGCAGCTTAACCTACGAAGGGACCCAGTACTTC	CASSLTYEGTQYF
NA	TRBV12-3/TRBV12-4	TRBJ1-1	NA	TGTGCCAGCAGACCTATACAGAACACTGAAGCTTTCTTT	CASRPIQNTEAFF
NA	TRBV5-1	TRBJ2-6	NA	TGCGCCAGCAGCTTGGAAGGCAGGAGAAACTCTGGGGCCAACGTCCTGACTTTC	CASSLEGRRNSGANVLTF
NA	TRBV6-1	TRBJ2-3	TRBD2	TGTGCCAGCAGCCGTCCCGGACTAGCGGGGGCGTTCACAGATACGCAGTATTTT	CASSRPGLAGAFTDTQYF
few	TRBV7-2	TRBJ1-2	NA	TGTGCCAGCAGCTTAGTTCTCAGGGCGGTGGGGTATGGCTACACCTTC	CASSLVLRAVGYGYTF
NA	TRBV20-1	TRBJ2-3	TRBD2	TGCAGTGCTAGAGATCCCACTAGCGGGGACTCAGATACGCAGTATTTT	CSARDPTSGDSDTQYF
NA	TRBV7-2	TRBJ2-5	NA	TGTGCCAGCAGCTTATGGGGGGACGGAGAGACCCAGTACTTC	CASSLWGDGETQYF
few	TRBV11-2	TRBJ2-5	NA	TGTGCCAGCAGCTTAGACTTGAAAGAGACCCAGTACTTC	CASSLDLKETQYF
NA	TRBV2	TRBJ2-5	TRBD2	TGTGCCAGCGCTAAGCTTGCGGTAGCGGGAGTGTACCAAGAGACCCAGTACTTC	CASAKLAVAGVYQETQYF
few	TRBV27	TRBJ2-6	TRBD1	TGTGCCAGCAGAACGGGACAGGGGGCTTCTGGGGCCAACGTCCTGACTTTC	CASRTGQGASGANVLTF
NA	TRBV20-1	TRBJ1-5	TRBD1	TGCAGTGCTAGAGGTGACAGGGGTAGCAATCAGCCCCAGCATTTT	CSARGDRGSNQPQHF